This entry is about one TCR beta chain. Its antigen is not identified. From the 5' RACE reads, TCRdb called clonotypes with MiXCR, one entry per CDR3 protein. The sample has roughly 320,000 distinct CDR3 sequences, 25% to 30% seen once. The data are from a study of T-cell memory formation after mild COVID-19. Study details: TCR clusters were largely donor specific. The study's findings and limits: Clones contracting over day 15 to 85 were CD4/CD8 balanced, with later expanders leaning CD4+.

Trimming shortened V by 8 bases and J by 1 base, and 12 bases separated the two germline ends. The germline gives CDR1 MNHNS, CDR2 SASEGT. The CDR3 has 14 amino acids. This receptor was identified in an adult woman who had mild COVID-19 (a few samples of this study predate the infection). Cell type and time point are not known. This chain connects TRBV6-1 to TRBJ2-4; a possible D gene is TRBD2 (5 bases). What was sequenced was PBMCs or a T cell subset sorted from them (not recorded which). The CDR3 region is CASQDGVAKNIQYF. DNA of the CDR3: TGTGCCAGCCAAGACGGGGTCGCCAAAAACATTCAGTACTTC.